This passage covers 14 T cell receptor beta chains from one sample sequenced in a study of Ad26.COV2.S vaccination and SARS-CoV-2 variants. Sequenced by immunoSEQ multiplex PCR; TCRdb stores in-frame clones only, minus some. The sample has about 480,000 clones; about 83% are singletons. Treatment denoted: approximately 18 received Ad26.COV2.S at low or high dose, single or two shots; several received placebo; per-sample allocation not given. Each sample was drawn 63 days after the first injection (of vaccine or placebo). This specimen was peripheral blood, taken in a trial of Ad26.COV2.S vaccine versus placebo. All receptors come from a person between 18 and 65 years old who received the Ad26.COV2.S COVID-19 vaccine or a placebo.

The chain links TRBV19 to TRBJ2-7, with 10 bases matching TRBD1. The V segment lost 7 bases and the J segment 0 bases; nucleotides outside the gene matches: 12. The CDR3 covers 17 residues. CDR1 is LNHDA, CDR2 SQIVND, per germline (reference sequence). CDR3 sequence: CASTPSGTGVNSYEQYF. The CDR3 region has the DNA TGTGCCAGTACCCCATCCGGGACAGGGGTCAACTCCTACGAGCAGTACTTC. Filled out from reference TRBV19 and TRBJ2-7, the complete variable domain reads DGGITQSPKYLFRKEGQNVTLSCEQNLNHDAMYWYRQDPGQGLRLIYYSQIVNDFQKGDIAEGYSVSREKKESFPLTVTSAQKNPTAFYLCASTPSGTGVNSYEQYFGPGTRLTVT.

The CDR3 spells CAWRIRAQGTGEQYF. The CDR3 bases are TGTGCCTGGCGAATACGCGCCCAGGGGACGGGAGAGCAGTACTTC. The rearrangement links TRBV30 to TRBJ2-7; maybe TRBD1 (6 bases). The CDR3 runs 15 residues. The germline gives CDR1 GTSNPN, CDR2 SVGIG (reference sequence). V was shortened by 5 bases and J by 7 bases, with 24 bases between the two germline ends.

The chain couples TRBV25-1 to TRBJ2-5, with no clear D. In germline, CDR1 is MGHDK, CDR2 SYGVNS. There are 13 residues in the CDR3. The V gene lost 2 bases and the J gene lost 5 bases, with 9 bases spanning the gap. CDR3 protein: CASSEKGWETQYF. As DNA, the CDR3 is TGTGCCAGCAGTGAAAAAGGGTGGGAGACCCAGTACTTC.

V is TRBV7-2 and J is TRBJ2-2; 12 bases line up with TRBD2. The CDR3 consists of 15 residues. CDR1 is SGHTA and CDR2 is FQGNSA in the germline V gene. V dropped 3 bases and J dropped 6; count of bases not matched to a gene: 2. CDR3 nucleotide sequence: TGTGCCAGCAGCTTGACTAGCGGGAGCCCCGGGGAGCTGTTTTTT. This translates into CASSLTSGSPGELFF.

The rearrangement joins TRBV27 to TRBJ1-1, with 8 bases aligning to TRBD1. Germline assignment: CDR1 MNHEY and CDR2 SMNVEV (reference sequence). The CDR3 loop spans 18 amino acids. Unmatched junction bases numbered 18, after V lost 5 bases and J lost 4 bases. CDR3 in DNA: TGTGCCAGCAGTCCCCTGACAGGGGTAGGATTAAGTGGCACTGAAGCTTTCTTT. This codes for CASSPLTGVGLSGTEAFF.

Regarding this clone: Other DNA sequences of this sample code for an identical CDR3. This chain links TRBV5-1 with TRBJ2-2; no reliable D call. V shed 3 bases and J shed 6 bases, with 9 bases lying between them. The germline CDR1 and CDR2 sequences are SGHRS and YFSETQ. This CDR3 comprises 13 residues. Here the CDR3 reads CASSSQVAGELFF. CDR3 bases: TGCGCCAGCAGCTCGCAGGTGGCCGGGGAGCTGTTTTTT.

About this clone: Distinct nucleotide sequences in the sample also encode this CDR3. The chain is built from TRBV6-5 and TRBJ2-1; no clear D. The CDR3 length is 15 residues. The ends were cut back, 2 bases at V and 1 base at J, with 9 bases in the middle. From germline, CDR1 is MNHEY and CDR2 SVGAGI. CDR3 amino acids: CASSYGHHSYNEQFF. Written as DNA, the CDR3 is TGTGCCAGCAGTTACGGGCACCATTCCTACAATGAGCAGTTCTTC.

This clone was picked up one time. CDR3 sequence: CASSDEGHPNYQPQHF. CDR3 nucleotides: TGCGCCAGCAGTGATGAAGGACATCCAAACTATCAGCCCCAGCATTTT. The chain recombines TRBV10-1 with TRBJ1-5; D is perhaps TRBD1 (5 bases). The V end was cut by 3 bases, the J end by 5 bases, with 17 bases between. Germline-derived CDR1 and CDR2 are WNHNN and SYGVQD (reference sequence). The CDR3 spans 16 residues.

This clone has a handful of counts. This chain connects TRBV5-1 to TRBJ2-7; 12 bases agree with TRBD2. The ends lost 1 base at V and 1 base at J; junction bases unmatched: 6. CDR3 length: 17 residues. Germline V gene sequence: CDR1 SGHRS, CDR2 YFSETQ. The CDR3 DNA sequence: TGCGCCAGCAGCTTGAGGGAGACTAGCGGGGGTTCCTACGAGCAGTACTTC. This sequence encodes CASSLRETSGGSYEQYF. Drawing the rest from reference TRBV5-1 and TRBJ2-7, the complete variable domain is KAGVTQTPRYLIKTRGQQVTLSCSPISGHRSVSWYQQTPGQGLQFLFEYFSETQRNKGNFPGRFSGRQFSNSRSEMNVSTLELGDSALYLCASSLRETSGGSYEQYFGPGTRLTVT.

The rearrangement uses TRBV19 and TRBJ1-2, with 10 bases identical to TRBD1. The ends lost 7 bases at V and 5 bases at J; junction bases unmatched: 10. CDR3 length equals 15 residues. Germline V gene sequence: CDR1 LNHDA, CDR2 SQIVND (reference sequence). The CDR3 DNA reads TGTGCCAGTACCCTTGGACAGGGGGTCAAGTATGGCTACACCTTC. It is translated as CASTLGQGVKYGYTF.

The chain combines TRBV7-2 with TRBJ2-2; the D gene is possibly TRBD2 (5 bases). The ends were cut back, 0 bases at V and 8 bases at J, with 13 bases in the middle. The germline V gene encodes CDR1 SGHTA and CDR2 FQGNSA. This CDR3 region has 15 residues. CDR3 in DNA: TGTGCCAGCAGCTTAGCTTTAGGGAGTGTGGGGGAGCTGTTTTTT. It is translated as CASSLALGSVGELFF.

The V and J genes are TRBV27 and TRBJ2-1, with TRBD2 matching 9 bases. The CDR3 contains 17 residues. Germline V gene lookup returns CDR1 MNHEY and CDR2 SMNVEV (reference sequence). With V trimmed by 5 bases and J by 5 bases, 13 bases remained unmatched. Here the CDR3 DNA reads TGTGCCAGCAGTCTTAGGACGACTAGCGGAAGAGACAATGAGCAGTTCTTC. Translating gives CASSLRTTSGRDNEQFF.

This chain connects TRBV9 to TRBJ1-2; D is unresolved. The length of the CDR3 is 11 residues. Germline-derived CDR1 and CDR2 are SGDLS and YYNGEE. Trimming took off 7 bases at V and 5 bases at J, with 9 bases between the two ends. The CDR3 nucleotides are TGTGCCAGCTACAGCCTTTATGGCTACACCTTC. This translates into CASYSLYGYTF.

The V gene is TRBV2, the J gene TRBJ1-1, with D maybe TRBD1 (5 bases). The V gene lost 6 bases and the J gene lost 11 bases, with 16 bases spanning the gap. This CDR3 has 12 residues. Germline V gene lookup returns CDR1 SNHLY and CDR2 FYNNEI. The chain's CDR3 is CASSIRGVKAFF. The CDR3 nucleotides read TGTGCCAGCAGCATAAGGGGAGTGAAGGCTTTCTTT.